This TCR beta chain was sequenced during a study of lymphopenia after photon versus proton radiotherapy. Overall study results and limits: After lymphocyte nadir, photon-treated repertoires showed oligoclonal expansion, especially CD8+ Temra.

Here immunoSEQ multiplex PCR was the method, and the copy in TCRdb shows in-frame clones only, minus some. Of approximately 62,000 clones detected, about 88% appear once; the ten largest clones hold around 2.2%. The count of this clone is one. As yet, its antigen is unknown. CDR1 and CDR2 from the germline V gene are SGHKS and YYEKEE (reference sequence). V was shortened by 4 bases and J by 0 bases, with 8 bases between the two germline ends. The CDR3 totals 15 residues. V usage is TRBV5-5 and J usage is TRBJ2-6; D is uncertain. The sequencing used peripheral blood, collected from a patient treated with proton-based radiotherapy. The clonotype originates from a man in his 60s with pancreatic cancer. The CDR3 DNA reads TGTGCCAGCAGCCTTACCCCCTCTGGGGCCAACGTCCTGACTTTC. This translates into CASSLTPSGANVLTF.